These 19 T cell receptor beta chains were all obtained from the same sample, sequenced in a study of blood T cell repertoires in COVID-19. TCRdb's table, derived via immunoSEQ multiplex PCR, lists solely in-frame clones and lacks some. The table includes over 100,000 clones, 80% to 90% detected once. The sample consisted of peripheral blood. These receptors were obtained from a man in his forties with acute or convalescent COVID-19.

V usage is TRBV19 and J usage is TRBJ1-2; 7 nucleotides line up with TRBD1. This CDR3 is built from 13 residues. J gave up 5 bases and V 1 base, and 1 base lay outside the gene matches. Germline lookup yields CDR1 LNHDA and CDR2 SQIVND (reference sequence). CDR3 nucleotides: TGTGCCAGTAGTATAGCAGGGGGATATGGCTACACCTTC. The encoded protein is CASSIAGGYGYTF.

This chain joins TRBV10-3 and TRBJ2-6, with TRBD2 as a possible D gene (6 bases). Germline V CDR1 and CDR2: ENHRY, SYGVKD. The CDR3 loop spans 20 amino acids. Trimming took 0 bases from V and 3 from J, leaving 21 bases between them. The CDR3, as DNA: TGTGCCATCAGTGAGTCCGTCGGCCCCCAAGGGACTTTTGGGGCCAACGTCCTGACTTTC. Its protein is CAISESVGPQGTFGANVLTF.

The V call is TRBV10-2, the J call TRBJ2-3, with 10 bases matching TRBD2. CDR1 and CDR2 from the germline V gene are WSHSY and SAAADI. The CDR3 consists of 18 residues. V gave up 9 bases and J gave up 0 bases; unmatched junction bases: 15. The CDR3 protein is CASSEWASGRGSTDTQYF. The CDR3 DNA reads TGCGCCAGTTCGGAGTGGGCTAGCGGGAGAGGAAGCACAGATACGCAGTATTTT.

In regard to this clone: At one end, the junction sequence differs from germline, possibly due to a read error. The J gene is TRBJ2-7, the V gene TRBV10-2; 10 nucleotides align to TRBD2. This CDR3 comprises 16 residues. CDR1 and CDR2 (germline): WSHSY, SAAADI. The CDR3 DNA follows: TGCGCCAGCAGTGAGTCGGGCTTGCTAGCGGGGGATGCCTGGGGCTTC. Encoded protein: CASSESGLLAGDAWGF.

The chain couples TRBV7-9 to TRBJ1-1; TRBD1 agrees at 7 bases. The CDR3 consists of 14 residues. The junction had 7 bases not matched to a gene; V was cut back by 4 bases and J by 5 bases. CDR1 is SEHNR, CDR2 FQNEAQ, per germline (reference sequence). CDR3 sequence (DNA): TGTGCCAGCAGCTCACGACAGGGTTGGACTGAAGCTTTCTTT. Translating gives CASSSRQGWTEAFF.

The chain couples TRBV6-2 or TRBV6-3 to TRBJ1-5; no reliable D call. The germline V gene encodes CDR1 MNHEY and CDR2 SVGEGT. The CDR3 runs 15 residues. V was trimmed by 5 bases and J by 7 bases, leaving 18 bases between them. The CDR3 bases are TGTGCCAGCAGTACGGAAAACATACGGAGGCAGCCCCAGCATTTT. Translated: CASSTENIRRQPQHF.

This chain connects TRBV7-3 to TRBJ1-5, with a tentative D call TRBD1 (5 bases). Germline lookup yields CDR1 SGHTA and CDR2 FQGTGA. The CDR3 covers 13 residues. V lost 3 bases to trimming and J lost 7 bases, with 10 bases between them. CDR3 sequence reads: CASSFGGDQPQHF. DNA for the CDR3: TGTGCCAGCAGCTTTGGGGGGGACCAGCCCCAGCATTTT.

The chain links TRBV10-3 to TRBJ1-1; possibly TRBD1 for D (5 bases). V was clipped by 8 bases and J by 0 bases, with 10 bases between them. Per germline, CDR1 ENHRY and CDR2 SYGVKD. This CDR3 region has 13 residues. Written as DNA, the CDR3 is TGTGCCATCGGACGACAGTTGAACACTGAAGCTTTCTTT. It specifies CAIGRQLNTEAFF.

This chain uses TRBV9 with TRBJ1-2; TRBD1 matches at 7 bases. V lost 0 bases and J lost 3; bases outside the gene matches: 5. The CDR3 is 15 residues long. The germline gives CDR1 SGDLS, CDR2 YYNGEE. For the CDR3, the DNA is TGTGCCAGCAGCGTAGCGACAGGGTTGTACTATGGCTACACCTTC. Translation: CASSVATGLYYGYTF.

The rearrangement joins TRBV4-2 to TRBJ1-1; D is unclear. Germline CDR1 LGHNA, CDR2 YNFKEQ. With 5 bases removed from V and 1 base from J, the gap between germline ends came to 11 bases. The CDR3 runs to 14 residues. The CDR3 coding sequence is TGTGCCAGCAGCACAGACATTACGAACACTGAAGCTTTCTTT. The encoded protein is CASSTDITNTEAFF.

This clone was observed many times. The rearrangement links TRBV7-9 to TRBJ2-1; possible D gene TRBD1, 5 bases. Germline V lookup: CDR1 SEHNR, CDR2 FQNEAQ (reference sequence). The CDR3 extends over 16 amino acids. Trimming left V 4 bases short and J 4 bases short, with 17 bases between. The CDR3 here is CASSSSLDRTYNEQFF. In DNA form, the CDR3 reads TGTGCCAGCAGCTCGTCACTCGACAGAACGTACAATGAGCAGTTCTTC. The variable domain in full, with the rest retrieved from reference TRBV7-9 and TRBJ2-1, is DTGVSQNPRHKITKRGQNVTFRCDPISEHNRLYWYRQTLGQGPEFLTYFQNEAQLEKSRLLSDRFSAERPKGSFSTLEIQRTEQGDSAMYLCASSSSLDRTYNEQFFGPGTRLTVL.

V gene TRBV7-9 combines with J gene TRBJ2-3; 8 nucleotides match TRBD2. Trimming at V came to 9 bases and at J to 2 bases, leaving 7 bases not matched to a gene. CDR1 is SEHNR, CDR2 FQNEAQ, per germline (reference sequence). This CDR3 spans 14 amino acids. DNA for the CDR3: TGTGCCAGTAAGTTAGCGGGGAACACAGATACGCAGTATTTT. Protein sequence: CASKLAGNTDTQYF.

The V call is TRBV11-3, the J call TRBJ2-1; 9 nucleotides match TRBD2. Trimming at V came to 5 bases and at J to 11 bases, leaving 10 bases not matched to a gene. The CDR3 consists of 14 residues. Germline CDR1 SGHNT, CDR2 YENEEA. CDR3 bases: TGTGCCAGCAGCCCTTCCAGCGGGGGGCCTAAGCAGTTCTTC. It specifies CASSPSSGGPKQFF.

J is TRBJ2-1 and V is TRBV5-1, with a possible D match to TRBD1 (6 bases). The CDR3 covers 15 residues. Trimming shortened V by 6 bases and J by 0 bases, and 13 bases separated the two germline ends. Germline V gene sequence: CDR1 SGHRS, CDR2 YFSETQ. DNA for the CDR3: TGCGCCAGCACTCGGGACACAGGCTCCTACAATGAGCAGTTCTTC. Translated: CASTRDTGSYNEQFF.

The J gene is TRBJ1-6, the V gene TRBV5-4, with D tentatively TRBD1 (5 bases). The CDR3 is 15 amino acids. Trimming stripped 2 bases from V and 8 bases from J, with 14 bases between. Per the germline V gene, CDR1 is SGHNT and CDR2 is YYREEE (reference sequence). The CDR3 bases are TGTGCCAGCAGCTTAGGAACCAGGGCTCATTCACCCCTCCACTTT. Translating it yields CASSLGTRAHSPLHF.

The chain is built from TRBV25-1 and TRBJ2-5; 7 bases are shared with TRBD2. Germline V gives CDR1 MGHDK, CDR2 SYGVNS. The CDR3 is 18 residues long. Trimming at V came to 8 bases and at J to 5 bases, leaving 23 bases not matched to a gene. The CDR3 here is CASGRGGGDSSNRETQYF. The CDR3 region has the DNA TGTGCCAGCGGAAGGGGCGGGGGTGATTCTTCAAACCGGGAGACCCAGTACTTC.

This clone occurred a few times. The chain joins TRBV28 to TRBJ1-5; a weak D match, TRBD1 (5 bases). Trimming left V 7 bases short and J 0 bases short, with 16 bases between. CDR3 length equals 16 residues. Germline loops: CDR1 MDHEN, CDR2 SYDVKM. CDR3 in amino acids: CASNMGGGDSNQPQHF. CDR3 coding DNA: TGTGCCAGCAATATGGGTGGGGGGGATAGCAATCAGCCCCAGCATTTT.

This chain links TRBV5-1 with TRBJ2-5; D uncertain. Germline V gene sequence: CDR1 SGHRS, CDR2 YFSETQ. There are 15 residues in the CDR3. V was pared by 4 bases and J by 5 bases, with 18 bases between. The CDR3 loop reads CASSPETGSAETQYF. Here the CDR3 DNA reads TGCGCCAGCAGCCCGGAGACGGGTTCTGCGGAGACCCAGTACTTC.

This chain connects TRBV5-1 to TRBJ2-4; D perhaps matches TRBD2 (5 bases). Trimming took 4 bases from V and 5 from J, leaving 13 bases between them. The CDR3 runs 14 residues. CDR1 is SGHRS, CDR2 YFSETQ, per germline. CDR3 residues: CASSGRGNENIQYF. For the CDR3, the DNA is TGCGCCAGCAGCGGGAGAGGGAATGAAAACATTCAGTACTTC.